The clone carrying this T cell receptor (beta chain) was counted at least ten times. The CDR3 runs 13 residues. With 1 base removed from V and 3 bases from J, the gap between germline ends came to 6 bases. Germline lookup yields CDR1 KGHSH and CDR2 LQKENI. Universal primer sites and UMIs were introduced during 5'RACE template-switching synthesis of TCR cDNA. MiXCR was run by TCRdb on the 5' RACE reads, yielding one entry per CDR3 protein. The sample lists about 21,000 distinct CDR3 sequences; around 5% were seen once. This entry is derived from a study of T cells after yellow fever vaccination. The chain joins TRBV18 to TRBJ1-1; a possible D gene is TRBD1 (6 bases). This TCR was recovered from a man between 18 and 35 years old who received the YFV17D yellow fever vaccine. Sequenced material: PBMCs, either bulk or a sorted T-cell subset (CD4+, CD8+, memory, or dextramer-sorted; not recorded which), taken more than 40 days after the first yellow fever vaccination. The CDR3 DNA reads as TGTGCCAGCTCACCACAGGGGGACACTGAAGCTTTCTTT. The encoded protein is CASSPQGDTEAFF.